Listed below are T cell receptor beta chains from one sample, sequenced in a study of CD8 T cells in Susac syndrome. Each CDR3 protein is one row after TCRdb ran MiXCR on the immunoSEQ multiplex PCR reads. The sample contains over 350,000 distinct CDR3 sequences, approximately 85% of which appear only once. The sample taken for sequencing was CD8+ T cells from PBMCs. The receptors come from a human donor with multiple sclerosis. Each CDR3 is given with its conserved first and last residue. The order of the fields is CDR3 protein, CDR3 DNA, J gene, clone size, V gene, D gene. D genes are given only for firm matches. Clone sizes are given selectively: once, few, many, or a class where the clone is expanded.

CDR3 protein: CASSRTEETQYF
CDR3 DNA: TGTGCCAGCAGTCGAACAGAAGAGACCCAGTACTTC
J gene: TRBJ2-5
clone size: -
V gene: TRBV28
D gene: -

CDR3 protein: CASSNRGPYRTEAFF
CDR3 DNA: TGTGCCAGCAGCAACAGGGGCCCGTATCGCACTGAAGCTTTCTTT
J gene: TRBJ1-1
clone size: -
V gene: TRBV21-1
D gene: -

CDR3 protein: CASSEPDFAEAFF
CDR3 DNA: TGTGCCAGCAGTGAACCTGATTTCGCTGAAGCTTTCTTT
J gene: TRBJ1-1
clone size: -
V gene: TRBV25-1
D gene: -

CDR3 protein: CASGLYGGPEETQYF
CDR3 DNA: TGTGCTAGTGGTTTGTACGGGGGACCCGAAGAGACCCAGTACTTC
J gene: TRBJ2-5
clone size: -
V gene: TRBV12-5
D gene: -

CDR3 protein: CASSQSGSHEDEQFF
CDR3 DNA: TGTGCCAGCAGCCAAAGCGGGAGTCACGAAGATGAGCAGTTCTTC
J gene: TRBJ2-1
clone size: -
V gene: TRBV7-9
D gene: TRBD2

CDR3 protein: CASSPFGTGYNEQFF
CDR3 DNA: TGTGCCAGCAGCCCATTCGGGACAGGCTACAATGAGCAGTTCTTC
J gene: TRBJ2-1
clone size: -
V gene: TRBV11-2
D gene: TRBD1

CDR3 protein: CASSPGTGSPYEQYF
CDR3 DNA: TGTGCCAGCAGCCCGGGGACGGGGAGCCCCTACGAGCAGTACTTC
J gene: TRBJ2-7
clone size: -
V gene: TRBV7-8
D gene: -

CDR3 protein: CASSEALAGGEQFF
CDR3 DNA: TGTGCCAGCAGTGAAGCGCTTGCGGGGGGTGAGCAGTTCTTC
J gene: TRBJ2-1
clone size: -
V gene: TRBV2
D gene: TRBD2

CDR3 protein: CASSSKQGSHTGELFF
CDR3 DNA: TGTGCCAGCAGCTCGAAACAGGGGTCGCACACCGGGGAGCTGTTTTTT
J gene: TRBJ2-2
clone size: -
V gene: TRBV7-9
D gene: TRBD1

CDR3 protein: CASSLWPRGKFSYEQYF
CDR3 DNA: TGTGCCAGCAGTCTTTGGCCACGTGGCAAATTCTCCTACGAGCAGTACTTC
J gene: TRBJ2-7
clone size: -
V gene: TRBV7-2
D gene: -

CDR3 protein: CASSVKLLDYGYTF
CDR3 DNA: TGCGCCAGCAGTGTAAAACTATTGGACTATGGCTACACCTTC
J gene: TRBJ1-2
clone size: -
V gene: TRBV23-1
D gene: -

CDR3 protein: CASSSPVGRSYNEQFF
CDR3 DNA: TGTGCCAGCAGTTCACCCGTCGGTAGGTCCTACAATGAGCAGTTCTTC
J gene: TRBJ2-1
clone size: -
V gene: TRBV12-3/TRBV12-4
D gene: -

CDR3 protein: CASSFIADSSYEQYF
CDR3 DNA: TGTGCCAGCAGTTTCATAGCGGATAGCTCCTACGAGCAGTACTTC
J gene: TRBJ2-7
clone size: -
V gene: TRBV27
D gene: -

CDR3 protein: CAWTTGTGNYGYTF
CDR3 DNA: TGTGCCTGGACCACAGGGACAGGGAATTATGGCTACACCTTC
J gene: TRBJ1-2
clone size: -
V gene: TRBV30
D gene: TRBD1

CDR3 protein: CASSLAFGGEYNSPLHF
CDR3 DNA: TGTGCCAGCAGCTTAGCTTTTGGAGGGGAGTATAATTCACCCCTCCACTTT
J gene: TRBJ1-6
clone size: -
V gene: TRBV7-9
D gene: -

CDR3 protein: CATRTSGSVVEQFF
CDR3 DNA: TGTGCCACCCGGACTAGCGGGAGCGTAGTAGAGCAGTTCTTC
J gene: TRBJ2-1
clone size: -
V gene: TRBV7-9
D gene: TRBD2

CDR3 protein: CAWNGDYTQYF
CDR3 DNA: TGTGCCTGGAATGGGGACTATACGCAGTATTTT
J gene: TRBJ2-3
clone size: -
V gene: TRBV30
D gene: -

CDR3 protein: CASSPESTGELFF
CDR3 DNA: TGTGCCAGCAGCCCCGAGTCCACCGGGGAGCTGTTTTTT
J gene: TRBJ2-2
clone size: once
V gene: TRBV3-1
D gene: -

CDR3 protein: CASSPGTGSYERYF
CDR3 DNA: TGTGCCAGTAGCCCCGGGACGGGATCCTACGAGCGGTACTTC
J gene: TRBJ2-7
clone size: -
V gene: TRBV19
D gene: -

CDR3 protein: CASSGGTGSYEQYF
CDR3 DNA: TGTGCCAGCAGTGGGGGGACAGGGTCCTACGAGCAGTACTTC
J gene: TRBJ2-7
clone size: few
V gene: TRBV2
D gene: TRBD1

CDR3 protein: CAVGSGANYGYTF
CDR3 DNA: TGTGCCGTCGGCAGCGGGGCTAACTATGGCTACACCTTC
J gene: TRBJ1-2
clone size: -
V gene: TRBV12-3/TRBV12-4
D gene: -

CDR3 protein: CASSQGYEAFF
CDR3 DNA: TGCGCCAGCAGCCAAGGGTATGAAGCTTTCTTT
J gene: TRBJ1-1
clone size: -
V gene: TRBV4-1
D gene: -

CDR3 protein: CASSSGQPRAAFF
CDR3 DNA: TGTGCCAGCAGCTCGGGACAGCCCAGAGCCGCTTTCTTT
J gene: TRBJ1-1
clone size: -
V gene: TRBV7-8
D gene: TRBD1

CDR3 protein: CASKFGTQNTEAFF
CDR3 DNA: TGTGCCAGCAAATTCGGGACACAGAACACTGAAGCTTTCTTT
J gene: TRBJ1-1
clone size: once
V gene: TRBV27
D gene: -

CDR3 protein: CASSPKPRGDTEAFF
CDR3 DNA: TGTGCCAGCAGCCCAAAACCTCGGGGGGACACTGAAGCTTTCTTT
J gene: TRBJ1-1
clone size: -
V gene: TRBV5-5
D gene: -